This T cell receptor beta chain comes out of a study of blood T cells in healthy people across ages (dated by TCRdb to 2013 to 2016). Background for the entire study: Template switching captured roughly one uniquely barcoded TCR beta cDNA molecule per two T cells in model experiments. Using deep sequencing normalized with unique cDNA molecular identifiers, the study measured how TCR beta repertoire diversity changes with age. The study analyzed two additional independent replicas of 1 million unique cDNA reads from the same blood draw for two donors, one aged 18 to 30 and one aged 80 or older. The donors were divided into four age groups: young (average around 17 years), middle-aged (about 40), aged (around 67) and long-lived (around 87).

Donors were 30 to 45 systemically healthy Caucasian individuals from Russia aged roughly 6 to 90 years. Approximately 11 milliliters of peripheral blood were drawn from each donor into EDTA-treated Vacutainer tubes. Ficoll-Paque density-gradient centrifugation was used to isolate PBMCs, with at least 7 million obtained per sample. Trizol reagent was used to extract total RNA from the PBMCs, yielding at least 6 micrograms per sample. For every donor, flow cytometry on a PBMC aliquot measured the percentage of naive CD45RAhigh/CD27high T cells. What the work shows at the level of the full study, not this receptor alone: Because donor CMV infection status was unknown, age-related changes in expanded clonotypes were potentially confounded. Conclusive comparison of naive and antigen-experienced compartments was prevented by the profiling of bulk unsorted PBMCs. Estimates of total diversity based on one million sequenced T cells were regarded as lower bounds and as underestimates. As age increased, observed TCR beta diversity per million T cells dropped in a roughly linear way, and a significant reduction was already evident by age 40. The long-lived group showed more naive CD4+ T cells, fewer expanded clones and increased TCR diversity than the aged group, suggesting age selection. There was a strong correlation between observed TCR beta diversity and the percentage of naive T cells measured by flow cytometry.

Preparation of the library involved 5' RACE. Instrument used: Illumina HiSeq 2500. The second PCR ran for roughly 6 to 11 cycles and used a J-beta primer mix along with a sample-barcoded 5' primer. A unique molecular identifier was introduced onto each TCR beta cDNA molecule by a template-switch 5' adaptor carrying 12 random nucleotides. Each sample yielded at least 3 million CDR3-containing paired-end reads. First-strand cDNA was synthesized from all RNA with the Mint cDNA synthesis kit, primed by a TRBC-specific oligonucleotide. Following uracil-DNA glycosylase treatment, a first 18-cycle PCR with universal primers M1SS and BC2_uni_R was performed on all cDNA. In the authors' own workflow: For normalization, 1 million high-quality reads were randomly selected from each sample, with every read carrying a distinct molecular identifier. Instead of being binned into consensus sequences, reads with shared molecular identifiers were discarded. MiTCR, run with a Q25 quality threshold and the strictest error-elimination algorithm, handled CDR3 identification, clonotype clustering and error correction. A nonparametric unseen species model with Euler transformation was used to estimate a lower bound on total TCR beta diversity. TCRdb reprocessing: public reads trimmed at Q25 with fastp, clones called with MiXCR, in-frame beta chains kept. CDR3 protein sequences are deduplicated, and each keeps its most common genes and DNA. These V and J calls derive from TCRdb rather than the authors' analysis. Here the sample has about 720,000 distinct CDR3 sequences; approximately 25% occur a single time. Jointly, the top ten make up under 4.5% of the sample.

As for this clonotype: Its recognized antigen is unknown. Base quality data are lacking; no much larger clone is found one base away.

This same sample was also taken into another study, of T cells of mothers and their children. The second source states: The donors were nine systemically healthy Caucasian individuals, made up of three mothers and their six children. cDNA synthesis consumed the entire amount of extracted RNA, loaded at approximately 1.5 ug RNA in each 15 ul reaction. In the second PCR, sample barcodes and 2-4 random nucleotides were introduced via the M1S primer. More than 9 million TCR beta CDR3 reads were obtained from each mother, and about 3 million reads were obtained from each child. In both related and unrelated pairs, thymic selection shapes the output of TCR recombination in a similar way, with inherited differences having only a minor effect. Related mother-child pairs always showed normalized repertoire overlap that was slightly higher than in unrelated mother-child pairs, though the difference was never significant. Persistent microchimeric T cell clones were not detected, at a sensitivity of about 99 clones per million clonotypes. The study used deep NGS to compare TCR beta repertoires of mothers and children, seeking features distinguishing related mother-child pairs from unrelated individuals. The mean age was around 42 +/- 4 years for the mothers and roughly 11 +/- 4 years for the children. After adapters were ligated using NEBNext reagents, the libraries underwent 100+100 nt paired-end sequencing on an Illumina HiSeq 2000. To prevent cross-contamination, the mother and child libraries were prepared a month apart and were sequenced in separate runs. Between about 500,000 and 2,100,000 distinct TCR beta clonotypes were identified per donor. Naive TCR beta clonotypes were estimated from low-frequency clonotypes matched to each donor's FACS-determined naive share, without sorting.

Source material: blood. This clonotype originated in a boy younger than 18 in good health.

The nucleotides read TGTGCCAGCAGCAGGGGGCTTAAGTTGGATACGCAGTATTTT. This encodes CASSRGLKLDTQYF. The sequence joins TRBV7-9 to TRBJ2-3, and 7 junction bases match TRBD1. In the germline V gene (reference sequence), CDR1 corresponds to SEHNR and CDR2 to FQNEAQ. The CDR3 measures 14 amino acids from cysteine to phenylalanine. The read is trimmed to its CDR3 DNA, 42 bases read in frame from base 1. After removal of 5 bases from V and 6 bases from J, the junction retains 8 bases not matched to a gene.